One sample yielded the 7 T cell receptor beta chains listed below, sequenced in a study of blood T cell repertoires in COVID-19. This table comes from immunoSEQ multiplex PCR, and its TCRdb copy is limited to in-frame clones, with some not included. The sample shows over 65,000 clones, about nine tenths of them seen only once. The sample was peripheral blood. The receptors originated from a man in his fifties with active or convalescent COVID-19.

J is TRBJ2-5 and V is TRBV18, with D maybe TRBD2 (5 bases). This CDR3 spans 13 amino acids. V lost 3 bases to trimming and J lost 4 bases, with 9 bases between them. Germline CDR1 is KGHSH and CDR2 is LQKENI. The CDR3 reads CASSPYGLETQYF. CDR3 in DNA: TGTGCCAGCTCACCGTACGGACTAGAGACCCAGTACTTC.

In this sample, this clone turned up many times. CDR3 bases: TGTGCCAGCAGCTCGACAGGGCCCTTCTCTGGAAACACCATATATTTT. This sequence encodes CASSSTGPFSGNTIYF. The V and J genes are TRBV5-6 and TRBJ1-3; TRBD1 matches 7 bases. CDR3 length: 16 amino acids. The V and J ends lost 3 bases and 0 bases, in that order; junction bases with no gene match: 6. Germline V gene lookup returns CDR1 SGHDT and CDR2 YYEEEE. The entire variable domain, with the rest obtained from reference TRBV5-6 and TRBJ1-3, is as follows: DAGVTQSPTHLIKTRGQQVTLRCSPKSGHDTVSWYQQALGQGPQFIFQYYEEEERQRGNFPDRFSGHQFPNYSSELNVNALLLGDSALYLCASSSTGPFSGNTIYFGEGSWLTVV.

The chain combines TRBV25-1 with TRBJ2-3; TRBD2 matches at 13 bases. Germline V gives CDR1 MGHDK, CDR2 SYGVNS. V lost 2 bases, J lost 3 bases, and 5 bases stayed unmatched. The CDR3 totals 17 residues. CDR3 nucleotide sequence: TGTGCCAGCAGTGAAAAAAGGACTAGCGGGAGAACAGATACGCAGTATTTT. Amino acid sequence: CASSEKRTSGRTDTQYF.

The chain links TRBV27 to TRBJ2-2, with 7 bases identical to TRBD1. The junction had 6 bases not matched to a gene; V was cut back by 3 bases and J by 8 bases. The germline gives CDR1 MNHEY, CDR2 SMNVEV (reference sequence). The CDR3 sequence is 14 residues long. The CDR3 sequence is CASSFRDSMGELFF. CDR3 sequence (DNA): TGTGCCAGCAGTTTCCGGGACAGCATGGGGGAGCTGTTTTTT.

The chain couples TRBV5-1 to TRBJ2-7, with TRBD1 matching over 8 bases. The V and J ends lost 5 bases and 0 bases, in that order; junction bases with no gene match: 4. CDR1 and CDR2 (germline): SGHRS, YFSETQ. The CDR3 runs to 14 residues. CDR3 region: CASRGQVGSYEQYF. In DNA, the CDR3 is TGCGCCAGCAGGGGACAGGTTGGCTCCTACGAGCAGTACTTC.

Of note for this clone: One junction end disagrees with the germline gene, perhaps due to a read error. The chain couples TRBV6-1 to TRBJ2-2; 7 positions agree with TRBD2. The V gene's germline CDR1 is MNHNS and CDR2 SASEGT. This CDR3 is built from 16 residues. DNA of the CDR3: TGTGCCAGCGGTGAAGTAGCGGGTGCGAACACCGGGGAGCTGTTTTTT. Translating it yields CASGEVAGANTGELFF.

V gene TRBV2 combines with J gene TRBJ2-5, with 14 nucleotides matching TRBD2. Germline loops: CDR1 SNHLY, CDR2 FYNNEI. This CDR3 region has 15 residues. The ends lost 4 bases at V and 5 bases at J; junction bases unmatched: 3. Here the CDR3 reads CASSGTSGGRETQYF. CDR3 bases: TGTGCCAGCAGTGGGACTAGCGGGGGGAGGGAGACCCAGTACTTC. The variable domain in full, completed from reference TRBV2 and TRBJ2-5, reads EPEVTQTPSHQVTQMGQEVILRCVPISNHLYFYWYRQILGQKVEFLVSFYNNEISEKSEIFDDQFSVERPDGSNFTLKIRSTKLEDSAMYFCASSGTSGGRETQYFGPGTRLLVL.